These T cell receptor beta chains were read from a single sample in a study of T-cell reconstitution after alpha-beta-depleted transplantation in children. TCRdb passed the PCR reads through MiXCR, listing each CDR3 protein once. The sample records 440,000 or so distinct CDR3 sequences, over 40% being singletons. Source: PBMCs, taken before TCRalphabeta/CD19-depleted stem cell transplant. The receptors originated from a girl aged 2 to 9 with aplastic anemia, due to receive a stem cell transplant. Each CDR3 is given with its conserved first and last residue. The order of the fields is J gene, D gene, V gene, CDR3 length, clone size, CDR3 DNA, CDR3 protein. The D gene is left open where the match is weak. Expanded clones get a size class; other rows say once, few or many, or leave the size out.

j_call: TRBJ1-1; d_call: TRBD1; v_call: TRBV6-7; cdr3_length: 16; clone_size: -; cdr3_nt: TGTGCCAGCAGTTACAGGAGGAGACAGGGGAACACTGAAGCTTTCTTT; cdr3_aa: CASSYRRRQGNTEAFF
j_call: TRBJ2-5; d_call: -; v_call: TRBV11-2; cdr3_length: 17; clone_size: -; cdr3_nt: TGTGCCAGCAGCTTAGTTAGTACGAACCCGGGTCAAGAGACCCAGTACTTC; cdr3_aa: CASSLVSTNPGQETQYF
j_call: TRBJ2-4; d_call: -; v_call: TRBV15; cdr3_length: 14; clone_size: few; cdr3_nt: TGTGCCACCAGCACCTTCGGGGCGAGAAACATTCAGTACTTC; cdr3_aa: CATSTFGARNIQYF
j_call: TRBJ2-5; d_call: -; v_call: TRBV20-1; cdr3_length: 13; clone_size: -; cdr3_nt: TGCAGTGCTAGGGACAGCTTGCAAGAGACCCAGTACTTC; cdr3_aa: CSARDSLQETQYF
j_call: TRBJ2-5; d_call: -; v_call: TRBV20-1; cdr3_length: 10; clone_size: -; cdr3_nt: TGCAGTGCTACACAAGAGACCCAGTACTTC; cdr3_aa: CSATQETQYF
j_call: TRBJ1-1; d_call: -; v_call: TRBV20-1; cdr3_length: 14; clone_size: -; cdr3_nt: TGCAGTGCTAGACCAACGGAGATGAACACTGAAGCTTTCTTT; cdr3_aa: CSARPTEMNTEAFF
j_call: TRBJ2-5; d_call: -; v_call: TRBV3-1; cdr3_length: 12; clone_size: once; cdr3_nt: TGTGCCAGCAGCCAAGGTTCCAAGACCCAGTACTTC; cdr3_aa: CASSQGSKTQYF
j_call: TRBJ1-4; d_call: -; v_call: TRBV19; cdr3_length: 14; clone_size: few; cdr3_nt: TGTGCCAGCCCCACGACAGGACTTAATGAAAAACTGTTTTTT; cdr3_aa: CASPTTGLNEKLFF
j_call: TRBJ1-1; d_call: -; v_call: TRBV29-1; cdr3_length: 13; clone_size: many; cdr3_nt: TGCAGCGTTGTCCGTTTGAGGAACACTGAAGCTTTCTTT; cdr3_aa: CSVVRLRNTEAFF
j_call: TRBJ2-2; d_call: -; v_call: TRBV6-1; cdr3_length: 13; clone_size: few; cdr3_nt: TGTGCCAGCAGTGAAATCCAAACCGGGGAGCTGTTTTTT; cdr3_aa: CASSEIQTGELFF
j_call: TRBJ1-5; d_call: -; v_call: TRBV20-1; cdr3_length: 13; clone_size: -; cdr3_nt: TGCAGTGCTTATCAGGGAACCAATCAGCCCCAGCATTTT; cdr3_aa: CSAYQGTNQPQHF
j_call: TRBJ1-1; d_call: -; v_call: TRBV28; cdr3_length: 12; clone_size: -; cdr3_nt: TGTGCCAGCATCAACAGACAATGGGGGGCTTTCTTT; cdr3_aa: CASINRQWGAFF
j_call: TRBJ2-4; d_call: TRBD1; v_call: TRBV10-3; cdr3_length: 15; clone_size: few; cdr3_nt: TGTGCCATCAGGGGTACAGGGGAATCCAAAAACATTCAGTACTTC; cdr3_aa: CAIRGTGESKNIQYF
j_call: TRBJ2-3; d_call: TRBD2; v_call: TRBV4-2; cdr3_length: 19; clone_size: many; cdr3_nt: TGTGCCAGCAGCCAAGGCGTCAGCGGGACTCCTTCTAGCACAGATACGCAGTATTTT; cdr3_aa: CASSQGVSGTPSSTDTQYF
j_call: TRBJ2-5; d_call: -; v_call: TRBV5-1; cdr3_length: 13; clone_size: many; cdr3_nt: TGCGCCAGCAGCTTGCGGTGGGAAGAGACCCAGTACTTC; cdr3_aa: CASSLRWEETQYF
j_call: TRBJ2-7; d_call: -; v_call: TRBV12-5; cdr3_length: 13; clone_size: few; cdr3_nt: TGTGCTAGTGGTTCAGACAGGATCTACGAGCAGTACTTC; cdr3_aa: CASGSDRIYEQYF
j_call: TRBJ2-7; d_call: -; v_call: TRBV20-1; cdr3_length: 14; clone_size: -; cdr3_nt: TGCAGTGCTAGTGAAAAACTAGGTCCCTACGAGCAGTACTTC; cdr3_aa: CSASEKLGPYEQYF
j_call: TRBJ1-5; d_call: -; v_call: TRBV7-2; cdr3_length: 13; clone_size: -; cdr3_nt: TGTGCCAGCAGCTCCCTCGGGGAAAGGCCCCAGCATTTT; cdr3_aa: CASSSLGERPQHF
j_call: TRBJ2-2; d_call: -; v_call: TRBV7-2; cdr3_length: 13; clone_size: many; cdr3_nt: TGTGCCAGCAGCACGTACGGGGCCGGGGAGCTGTTTTTT; cdr3_aa: CASSTYGAGELFF
j_call: TRBJ2-1; d_call: TRBD2; v_call: TRBV11-1; cdr3_length: 18; clone_size: -; cdr3_nt: TGTGCCAGCAGCTTAACGCGTTCGTTAGGCGGGAGAGAGGATGAGCAGTTCTTC; cdr3_aa: CASSLTRSLGGREDEQFF
j_call: TRBJ1-2; d_call: TRBD1; v_call: TRBV12-3/TRBV12-4; cdr3_length: 14; clone_size: many; cdr3_nt: TGTGCCAGCAGCTCCCACAGGGGACGTCGAGGCTACACCTTC; cdr3_aa: CASSSHRGRRGYTF
j_call: TRBJ1-5; d_call: TRBD1; v_call: TRBV23-1; cdr3_length: 16; clone_size: -; cdr3_nt: TGCGCCAGCAGTCATCACCTTGACAGGGGAAATCAGCCCCAGCATTTT; cdr3_aa: CASSHHLDRGNQPQHF
j_call: TRBJ2-7; d_call: -; v_call: TRBV20-1; cdr3_length: 12; clone_size: -; cdr3_nt: TGCAGTGCTAACGGACACCTCTACGAGCAGTACTTC; cdr3_aa: CSANGHLYEQYF
j_call: TRBJ1-6; d_call: TRBD1; v_call: TRBV28; cdr3_length: 15; clone_size: many; cdr3_nt: TGTGCCAGCAGTTCCAAGGACAGGAGGATGGTAACCCTCCACTTT; cdr3_aa: CASSSKDRRMVTLHF
j_call: TRBJ2-1; d_call: -; v_call: TRBV7-3; cdr3_length: 13; clone_size: -; cdr3_nt: TGTGCCAGCAGCTTACCCAATTCTAGCGAGCAGTTCTTC; cdr3_aa: CASSLPNSSEQFF
j_call: TRBJ2-3; d_call: -; v_call: TRBV5-4; cdr3_length: 17; clone_size: -; cdr3_nt: TGTGCCAGCAGCATTGGTCCGGAGGGGGGTGGCACAGATACGCAGTATTTT; cdr3_aa: CASSIGPEGGGTDTQYF
j_call: TRBJ2-5; d_call: TRBD1; v_call: TRBV20-1; cdr3_length: 15; clone_size: -; cdr3_nt: TGCAGTGCTAGTGAGACAGGGGCGAGGGGAGAGACCCAGTACTTC; cdr3_aa: CSASETGARGETQYF
j_call: TRBJ2-7; d_call: -; v_call: TRBV9; cdr3_length: 14; clone_size: -; cdr3_nt: TGTGCCAGCAGCCCGAGGACAGCCTCCTACGAGCAGTACTTC; cdr3_aa: CASSPRTASYEQYF
j_call: TRBJ2-1; d_call: -; v_call: TRBV6-5; cdr3_length: 15; clone_size: -; cdr3_nt: TGTGCCAGCAGTTACTCCACCGTTCGCGTCAATGAGCAGTTCTTC; cdr3_aa: CASSYSTVRVNEQFF
j_call: TRBJ2-7; d_call: TRBD2; v_call: TRBV20-1; cdr3_length: 13; clone_size: few; cdr3_nt: TGCAGTGCCAGGACTAGCGGGGGTTACGAGCAGTACTTC; cdr3_aa: CSARTSGGYEQYF
j_call: TRBJ2-2; d_call: -; v_call: TRBV28; cdr3_length: 15; clone_size: -; cdr3_nt: TGTGCCAGCAGTTTATTAAGGGGTGCCACCGGGGAGCTGTTTTTT; cdr3_aa: CASSLLRGATGELFF
j_call: TRBJ2-7; d_call: TRBD2; v_call: TRBV18; cdr3_length: 14; clone_size: -; cdr3_nt: TGTGCCAGCTCACCACCGGGACTAGCAAACGAGCAGTACTTC; cdr3_aa: CASSPPGLANEQYF
j_call: TRBJ1-6; d_call: TRBD1; v_call: TRBV12-3/TRBV12-4; cdr3_length: 20; clone_size: many; cdr3_nt: TGTGCCAGCAGTTTACGGGGCCGGGACAGGAGAGGGATAAGAAATTCACCCCTCCACTTT; cdr3_aa: CASSLRGRDRRGIRNSPLHF
j_call: TRBJ2-5; d_call: -; v_call: TRBV29-1; cdr3_length: 16; clone_size: -; cdr3_nt: TGCAGCGTTTCTGGACCAGGGGGAGGATCCGGAGAGACCCAGTACTTC; cdr3_aa: CSVSGPGGGSGETQYF
j_call: TRBJ1-4; d_call: TRBD1; v_call: TRBV5-1; cdr3_length: 14; clone_size: many; cdr3_nt: TGCGCCAGCAGCCCAGGACAGGGGGCTGAAAAACTGTTTTTT; cdr3_aa: CASSPGQGAEKLFF
j_call: TRBJ1-1; d_call: TRBD1; v_call: TRBV2; cdr3_length: 14; clone_size: many; cdr3_nt: TGTGCCTCCAAAGAGGGGGCGAGGATTCTGCCAGCTTTCTTT; cdr3_aa: CASKEGARILPAFF
j_call: TRBJ2-3; d_call: -; v_call: TRBV5-1; cdr3_length: 15; clone_size: -; cdr3_nt: TGCGCCAGCAAGAATACGGGTCGAAGCACAGATACGCAGTATTTT; cdr3_aa: CASKNTGRSTDTQYF